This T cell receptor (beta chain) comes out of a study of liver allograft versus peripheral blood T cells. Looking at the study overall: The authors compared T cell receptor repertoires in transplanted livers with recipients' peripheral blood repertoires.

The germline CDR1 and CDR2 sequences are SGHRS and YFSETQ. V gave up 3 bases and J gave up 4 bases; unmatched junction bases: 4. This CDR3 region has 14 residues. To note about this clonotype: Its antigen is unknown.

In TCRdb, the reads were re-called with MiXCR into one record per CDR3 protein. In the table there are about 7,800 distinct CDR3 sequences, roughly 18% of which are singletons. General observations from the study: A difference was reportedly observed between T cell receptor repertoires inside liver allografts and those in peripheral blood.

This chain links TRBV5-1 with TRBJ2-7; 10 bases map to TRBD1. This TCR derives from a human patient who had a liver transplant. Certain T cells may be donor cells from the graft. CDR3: CASSSRDRGYEQYF. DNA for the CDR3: TGCGCCAGCAGCTCCCGGGACAGGGGATACGAGCAGTACTTC.